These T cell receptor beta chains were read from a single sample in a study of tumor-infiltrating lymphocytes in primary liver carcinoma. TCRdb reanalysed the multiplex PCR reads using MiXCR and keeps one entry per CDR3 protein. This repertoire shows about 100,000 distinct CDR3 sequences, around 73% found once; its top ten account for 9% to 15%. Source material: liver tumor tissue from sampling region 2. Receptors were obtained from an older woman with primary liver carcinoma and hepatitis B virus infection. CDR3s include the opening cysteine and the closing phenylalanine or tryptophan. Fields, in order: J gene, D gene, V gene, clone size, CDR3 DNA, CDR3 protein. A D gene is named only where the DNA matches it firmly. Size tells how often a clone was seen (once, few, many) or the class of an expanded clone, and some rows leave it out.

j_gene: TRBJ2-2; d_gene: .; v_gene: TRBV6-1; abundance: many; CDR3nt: TGTGCCAGCAGTGAAGCGGGTCACGGGGAGCTGTTTTTT; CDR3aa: CASSEAGHGELFF
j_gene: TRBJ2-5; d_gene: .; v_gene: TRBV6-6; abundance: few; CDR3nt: TGTGCCAGCACCGCCAGTGAAGCCGGAGAGACCCGGTACTTC; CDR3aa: CASTASEAGETRYF
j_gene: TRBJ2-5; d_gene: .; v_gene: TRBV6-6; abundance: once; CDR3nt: TGTGCCAGCATCGGTAGGGCGGGAAAAGAGACCCAGTACTTC; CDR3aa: CASIGRAGKETQYF
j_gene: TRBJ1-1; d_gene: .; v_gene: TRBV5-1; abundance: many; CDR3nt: TGCGCCAGCAGCCCCTACTCGGACTTGGGCACTGAAGCTTTCTTT; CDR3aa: CASSPYSDLGTEAFF
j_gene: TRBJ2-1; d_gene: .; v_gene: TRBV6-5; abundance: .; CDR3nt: TGTGCCAGCAGACACTTAAGTGGGAGTGCAGCCTACAATGAGCAGTCCTTC; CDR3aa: CASRHLSGSAAYNEQSF
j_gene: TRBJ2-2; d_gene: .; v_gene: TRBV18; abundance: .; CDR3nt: TGTGCCAGCTCACCACCGGCAGGGGCGAACACCTGGGAGATGTTTTTT; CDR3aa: CASSPPAGANTWEMFF
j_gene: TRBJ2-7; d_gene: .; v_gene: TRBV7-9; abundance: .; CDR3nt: TGTGCCAGCAGCTTTAAAAGAGACGACGAGCAGTACTTC; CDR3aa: CASSFKRDDEQYF
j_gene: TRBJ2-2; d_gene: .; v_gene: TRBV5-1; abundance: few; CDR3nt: TGCGCCAGCAATAGGGACCCCGGTTTGCGCGGGGAGCTGTTTTTT; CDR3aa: CASNRDPGLRGELFF
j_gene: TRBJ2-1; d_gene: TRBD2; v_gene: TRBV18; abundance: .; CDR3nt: TGTGCCAGCTCACCATTGGCTAGCGGGAGTGCCTACAATGAGCAGTTCTTC; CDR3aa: CASSPLASGSAYNEQFF
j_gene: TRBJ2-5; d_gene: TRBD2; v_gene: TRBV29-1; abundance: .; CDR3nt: TGCAGCGTTCAAGGTCCGGAACTAGCGAGCGTGAGCCAAGAGACCCAGTACTTC; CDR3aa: CSVQGPELASVSQETQYF
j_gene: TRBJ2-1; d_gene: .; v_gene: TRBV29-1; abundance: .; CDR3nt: TGCAGCATTGCGCTAGATGTTGTGCAGTTCTTC; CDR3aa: CSIALDVVQFF
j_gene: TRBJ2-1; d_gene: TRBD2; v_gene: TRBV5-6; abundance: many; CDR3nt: TGTGCCAGCAGCAGACTAGCGGCAGTTTACAATGAGCAGTTCTTC; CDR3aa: CASSRLAAVYNEQFF
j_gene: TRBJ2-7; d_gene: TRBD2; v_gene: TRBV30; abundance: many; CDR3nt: TGTGCCTGGAGTACCGGGACTAGCGGAGGAGGCGCCTACGAGCAGTACTTC; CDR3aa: CAWSTGTSGGGAYEQYF
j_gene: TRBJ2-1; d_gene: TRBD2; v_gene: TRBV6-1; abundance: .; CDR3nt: TGTGCCACTAGAGCGGGGGACTCCTACATTGAGGAGTTCTTC; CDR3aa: CATRAGDSYIEEFF
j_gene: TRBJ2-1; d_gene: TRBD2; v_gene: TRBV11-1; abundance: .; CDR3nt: TGTGCCAGCAGCTTAAGTCTGGCTAGCGGGAGGTTCAGCAATGAGCAGTTCTTC; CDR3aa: CASSLSLASGRFSNEQFF
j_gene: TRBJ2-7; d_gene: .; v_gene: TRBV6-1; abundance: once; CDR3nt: TGTGTCAGCAGTGAAGGGGCAGGGTCGAGCTCCTACGAGCAGTACTTC; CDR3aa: CVSSEGAGSSSYEQYF
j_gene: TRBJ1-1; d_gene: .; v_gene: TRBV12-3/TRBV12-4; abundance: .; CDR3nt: TGTCCCAGCAGCCGTTTCGGCACTGAAGCTTTCTTT; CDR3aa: CPSSRFGTEAFF
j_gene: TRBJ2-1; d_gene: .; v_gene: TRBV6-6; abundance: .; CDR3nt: TGCGCCAGCAGTGCCGGGATGGGATCGTCCTTC; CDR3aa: CASSAGMGSSF
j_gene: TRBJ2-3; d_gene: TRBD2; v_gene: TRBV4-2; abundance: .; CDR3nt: TGTGCAAGCAGCCAATTAGGGCTAGCGGCAGCCAGCAGAGATACGCAGTATTTT; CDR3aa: CASSQLGLAAASRDTQYF
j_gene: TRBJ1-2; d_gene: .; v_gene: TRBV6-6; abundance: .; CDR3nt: TGTGCCAGCAGTTACAGGGCAGGGTATTATGGTTACACCTTC; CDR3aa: CASSYRAGYYGYTF
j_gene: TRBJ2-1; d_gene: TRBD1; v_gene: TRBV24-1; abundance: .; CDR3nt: TGTGCCACCATGGCGGGACAGGGGGAGTACAATGAGCAGTTCTTC; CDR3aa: CATMAGQGEYNEQFF
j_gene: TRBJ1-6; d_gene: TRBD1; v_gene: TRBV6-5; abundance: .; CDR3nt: TGTGCCAACAGTACTCCGAGGACAGGGAACTACTATAATTCACCCCTCCACTTT; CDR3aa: CANSTPRTGNYYNSPLHF
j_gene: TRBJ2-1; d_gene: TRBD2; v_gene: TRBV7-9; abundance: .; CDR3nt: TGTGCCAGCAGCAAGGGACTAGCGGGAGATGAGAAGTTCTTC; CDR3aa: CASSKGLAGDEKFF
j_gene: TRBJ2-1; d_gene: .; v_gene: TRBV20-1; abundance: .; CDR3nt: TGCAGTGCGATAAGCTTGACAGCCGACAATGAGCAGTTCTTC; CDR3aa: CSAISLTADNEQFF
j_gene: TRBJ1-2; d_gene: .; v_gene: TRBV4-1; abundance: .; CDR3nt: TGCACCAGCAGCCAAGTATCACAGTTGTCCGATAGCTACACCTTC; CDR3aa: CTSSQVSQLSDSYTF
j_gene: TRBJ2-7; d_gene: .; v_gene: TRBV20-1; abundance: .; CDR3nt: TGCAGTGCTAGAGATCCAGAATCCGAGCAGTACTTC; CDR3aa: CSARDPESEQYF
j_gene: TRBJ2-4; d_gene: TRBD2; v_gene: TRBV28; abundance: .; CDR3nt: TGTGCCAGTAGTTTTTATAGGGAGGGCCCGGACATTCAGTACTTC; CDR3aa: CASSFYREGPDIQYF
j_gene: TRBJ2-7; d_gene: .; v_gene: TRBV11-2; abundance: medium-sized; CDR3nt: TGTGCCAGCAGCAGAGCCCGAGCATACGAGCAGTACTTC; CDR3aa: CASSRARAYEQYF
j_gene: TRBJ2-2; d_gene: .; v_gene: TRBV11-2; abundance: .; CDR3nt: TGTGCCAGCAACCCTCCGCAAGGACTGACCGGGGGGCTGTTTTTT; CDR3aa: CASNPPQGLTGGLFF
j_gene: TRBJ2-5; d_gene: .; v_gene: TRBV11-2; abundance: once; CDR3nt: TGTGCCAGCTTAGATCATAGGGGAAAGACCCAGTACTTC; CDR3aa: CASLDHRGKTQYF
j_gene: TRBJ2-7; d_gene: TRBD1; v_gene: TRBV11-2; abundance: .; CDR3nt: TGTGCAAGCAGCTTCCAACCGGGACAGGGGGCGCGACACGAGCAGTACTTC; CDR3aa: CASSFQPGQGARHEQYF
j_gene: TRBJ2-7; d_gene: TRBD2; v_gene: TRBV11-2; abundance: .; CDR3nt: TGTGCCAGCAGCAGGAGTCTAGCGGGAGGGCCGGGGGGTGAGCAGTACTTC; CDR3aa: CASSRSLAGGPGGEQYF
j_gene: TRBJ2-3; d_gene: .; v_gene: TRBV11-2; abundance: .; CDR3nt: TGTGTCAGCAGTTTAGGGGGACTAACGTACACGTCAGATACGCAGTTTTTT; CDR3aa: CVSSLGGLTYTSDTQFF
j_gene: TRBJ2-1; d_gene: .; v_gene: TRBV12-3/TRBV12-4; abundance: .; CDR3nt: TGTGGCAGCAGTTCGGCCCTAGCGACAGTCAATGAGCAGTTCTTC; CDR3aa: CGSSSALATVNEQFF
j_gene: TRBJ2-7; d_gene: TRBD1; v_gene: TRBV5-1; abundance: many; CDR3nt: TGCGCCAGCAGCGCCACGACAGGGGGCTTAAGGGAGCAGTACTTC; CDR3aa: CASSATTGGLREQYF
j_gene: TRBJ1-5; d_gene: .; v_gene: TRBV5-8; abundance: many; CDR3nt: TGTGCCAGCAGCTCGGACACCCCTAATCAGCCCCAGCATTTT; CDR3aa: CASSSDTPNQPQHF
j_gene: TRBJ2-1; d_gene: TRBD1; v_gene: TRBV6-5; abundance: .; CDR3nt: TGTGCCAGCAGGTACCAAAAGACAGGGAGCTACAATGAGCAGTTCTTC; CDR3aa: CASRYQKTGSYNEQFF
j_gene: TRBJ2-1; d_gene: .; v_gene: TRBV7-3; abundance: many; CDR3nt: TGTGCCAGCAGCCACCTAGTGGTCGGTTGGGGTGAGCAGTTCTTC; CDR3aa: CASSHLVVGWGEQFF
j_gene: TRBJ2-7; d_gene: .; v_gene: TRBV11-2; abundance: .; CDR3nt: TGTGCCAGCAGCTTAGGTACGGGAGTCGGCTACGAGCAGTACTTC; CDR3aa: CASSLGTGVGYEQYF
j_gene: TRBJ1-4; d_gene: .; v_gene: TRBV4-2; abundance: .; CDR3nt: TGTGGCAGCAGCCAGGCGGACAGAAATGAAAAACTGTTTTTT; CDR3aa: CGSSQADRNEKLFF
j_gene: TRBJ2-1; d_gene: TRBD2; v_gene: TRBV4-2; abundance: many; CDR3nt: TGTGCCAGCAGCCAAGGGGGGACTAGCGGGAGGAATGAGCAGTTCTTC; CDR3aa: CASSQGGTSGRNEQFF
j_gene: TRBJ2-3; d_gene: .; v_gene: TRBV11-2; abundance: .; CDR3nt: TGTGCCAGCAACTTCGTATTAGGACGCACAGATACGCAGTATTTT; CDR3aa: CASNFVLGRTDTQYF
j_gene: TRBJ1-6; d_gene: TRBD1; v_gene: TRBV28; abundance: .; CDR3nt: TGTGCCAGCAGAATCCGGGACAGGGGAAGTAATTCACCCCTCCACTTT; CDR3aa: CASRIRDRGSNSPLHF
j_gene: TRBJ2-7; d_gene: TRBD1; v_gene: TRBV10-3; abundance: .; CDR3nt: TGTGCCATCAGTACAGGGGCTTCCTACGAGGAGTACTTC; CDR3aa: CAISTGASYEEYF
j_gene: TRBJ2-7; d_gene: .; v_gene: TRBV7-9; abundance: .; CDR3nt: TGTGCCAGCAGCTTATCATCGGTGGTAGCCGAGATTGAGCAGTACTTC; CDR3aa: CASSLSSVVAEIEQYF
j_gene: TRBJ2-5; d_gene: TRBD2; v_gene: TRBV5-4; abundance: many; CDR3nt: TGTGCCAGCAGCTTGGTTCTAGCGGGAGCGGGGGAGACCCAGTACTTC; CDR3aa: CASSLVLAGAGETQYF
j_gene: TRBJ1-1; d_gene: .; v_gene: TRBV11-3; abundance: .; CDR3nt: TGTGCCAGCAGCCCCCAGTTAGGGAACGCTGAAGCTTCCTTT; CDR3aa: CASSPQLGNAEASF
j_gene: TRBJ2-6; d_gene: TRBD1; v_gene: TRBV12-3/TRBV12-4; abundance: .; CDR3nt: TGTGCCAGCAGCACGGGACAGGGGGTTTCTGGGGCCAACGTCCCGACTTTC; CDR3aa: CASSTGQGVSGANVPTF